The T cell receptor (beta chain) under discussion was sequenced for a study of blood T cell repertoires in COVID-19. Study-level information: Acute and convalescent COVID-19 specimens originated in the United States, Italy and Spain. The analysed material was cDNA or gDNA that came from T cells, B-cell-depleted T cells, or PBMCs.

Authors' data handling: Amplification of reference gene primers was used by the study to estimate nucleated cell counts. Method: immunoSEQ multiplex PCR; TCRdb's copy keeps in-frame clones and lacks some. D and trimming come from the DNA, and the V and J calls and clone size come from that table. The sample includes roughly 220,000 clones, 80% of them seen just once. The ends were cut back, 6 bases at V and 6 bases at J, with 14 bases in the middle. The germline gives CDR1 MDHEN, CDR2 SYDVKM. This CDR3 has 13 residues. The sequencing input was peripheral blood. The chain couples TRBV28 to TRBJ1-2; a weak D match, TRBD1 (6 bases). The source of this sequence is an older woman with acute or convalescent COVID-19. Here the CDR3 reads CASRSTGLDGYTF. The CDR3 DNA is TGTGCCAGCAGATCCACAGGGCTCGATGGCTACACCTTC.